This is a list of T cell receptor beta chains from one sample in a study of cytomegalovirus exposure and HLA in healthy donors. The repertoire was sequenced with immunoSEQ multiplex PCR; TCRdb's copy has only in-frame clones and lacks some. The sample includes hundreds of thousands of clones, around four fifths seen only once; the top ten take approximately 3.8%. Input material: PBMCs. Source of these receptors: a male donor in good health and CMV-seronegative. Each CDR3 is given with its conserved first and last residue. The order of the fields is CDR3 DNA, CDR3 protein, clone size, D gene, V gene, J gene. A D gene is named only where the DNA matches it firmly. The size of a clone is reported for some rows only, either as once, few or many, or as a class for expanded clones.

CDR3nt: TGCGCCAGCAGCGATGGACAGGGGGCCACCTACGAGCAGTACTTC
CDR3aa: CASSDGQGATYEQYF
abundance: few
d_gene: TRBD1
v_gene: TRBV5-1
j_gene: TRBJ2-7

CDR3nt: TGTGCCAGCAGCCAAGAATCGACTTGGGGGCTGGGCACTGAAGCTTTCTTT
CDR3aa: CASSQESTWGLGTEAFF
abundance: NA
d_gene: NA
v_gene: TRBV4-2
j_gene: TRBJ1-1

CDR3nt: TGTGCCACTACCAAGGATAGATTTGGTACACTAGAAGCTTTCTTT
CDR3aa: CATTKDRFGTLEAFF
abundance: NA
d_gene: NA
v_gene: TRBV15
j_gene: TRBJ1-1

CDR3nt: TGTGCCAGCAGCCCCGGATCGGGACTAGCGGGAGTTTATGAGCAGTTCTTC
CDR3aa: CASSPGSGLAGVYEQFF
abundance: NA
d_gene: TRBD2
v_gene: TRBV14
j_gene: TRBJ2-1

CDR3nt: TGCGCCAGCAGCCGCGCCGCTGACAGGGTCTCTGGAAACACCATATATTTT
CDR3aa: CASSRAADRVSGNTIYF
abundance: once
d_gene: TRBD1
v_gene: TRBV5-1
j_gene: TRBJ1-3

CDR3nt: TGTGCCAGCAGCTTAGATCGGGAATCACCCCTCCACTTT
CDR3aa: CASSLDRESPLHF
abundance: NA
d_gene: NA
v_gene: TRBV13
j_gene: TRBJ1-6

CDR3nt: TGTGCCAGCAGCAAACCACTAGCGGGTAACCAAGAGACCCAGTACTTC
CDR3aa: CASSKPLAGNQETQYF
abundance: NA
d_gene: NA
v_gene: TRBV21-1
j_gene: TRBJ2-5

CDR3nt: TGTGCCAGCAGCTACACTTGGCGGGAGACCCACAATGAGCAGTTCTTC
CDR3aa: CASSYTWRETHNEQFF
abundance: NA
d_gene: TRBD2
v_gene: TRBV5-4
j_gene: TRBJ2-1

CDR3nt: TGCGCCAGCAGCTGGGAAGGGGCCTCCTACGAGCAGTACTTC
CDR3aa: CASSWEGASYEQYF
abundance: NA
d_gene: NA
v_gene: TRBV5-1
j_gene: TRBJ2-7

CDR3nt: TGCAGTGCTGGGCGGGGGGCGCAGTATTTT
CDR3aa: CSAGRGAQYF
abundance: NA
d_gene: TRBD2
v_gene: TRBV20-1
j_gene: TRBJ2-3

CDR3nt: TGTGCCAGCAGCGTACAGGCACAAGAGACCCAGTACTTC
CDR3aa: CASSVQAQETQYF
abundance: NA
d_gene: NA
v_gene: TRBV9
j_gene: TRBJ2-5

CDR3nt: TGTGCCAGCAGCTCACCGGGACAGGCTAATGAAAAACTGTTTTTT
CDR3aa: CASSSPGQANEKLFF
abundance: NA
d_gene: TRBD1
v_gene: TRBV9
j_gene: TRBJ1-4

CDR3nt: TGTGCCAGCAGTTTATCCGGCAGACTCCCGTACGAGCAGTACTTC
CDR3aa: CASSLSGRLPYEQYF
abundance: NA
d_gene: NA
v_gene: TRBV27
j_gene: TRBJ2-7

CDR3nt: TGTGCCAGCAGCCAGACTAGCGGATCCTACAATGAGCAGTTCTTC
CDR3aa: CASSQTSGSYNEQFF
abundance: NA
d_gene: TRBD2
v_gene: TRBV7-3
j_gene: TRBJ2-1